The present TCR beta chain was sequenced within a study of cytomegalovirus exposure and HLA in healthy donors. Overall study results and limits: Most TCR sequences showed up rarely, but some public TCRs showed up in many donors.

A multiplex PCR was run with 60 Vbeta primers and 13 Jbeta primers. Generated by immunoSEQ multiplex PCR, the TCRdb table keeps only in-frame clones and is missing some. The sample lists about 98,000 clones, about 81% occurring once. CDR3 size: 15 residues. The germline V and J ends were trimmed by 1 base and 1 base, with 11 bases remaining between them. CDR1 SNHLY and CDR2 FYNNEI come from the germline V gene. As concerns this clone: What it binds is not known.

The sequence was obtained from a man aged 35 to 55 in good health and CMV-seronegative. The J gene is TRBJ2-7, the V gene TRBV2; D perhaps matches TRBD2 (5 bases). The sample consisted of PBMCs. This CDR3 is CASSEGPRGSYEQYF. DNA of the CDR3: TGTGCCAGCAGTGAAGGGCCACGAGGGTCCTACGAGCAGTACTTC.